One and the same sample provided the 32 T cell receptor beta chains below, sequenced in a study of T cell responses to AZD1222 COVID-19 vaccine. Measured with immunoSEQ multiplex PCR; TCRdb has only the in-frame clones, and not every one. The sample lists approximately 160,000 clones; more than 85% were seen once. This specimen was peripheral blood, taken on day 0 of AZD1222 vaccination. The receptor source for this set is an adult in good health.

V gene TRBV27 combines with J gene TRBJ1-1, with a weak D call TRBD1 (6 bases). Trimming removed 0 bases from V and 1 base from J, with 9 bases in between. Germline CDR1 and CDR2: MNHEY and SMNVEV (reference sequence). The CDR3 contains 15 residues. The CDR3 DNA sequence: TGTGCCAGCAGTTTATCGACACAGGGGAACACTGAAGCTTTCTTT. Its protein is CASSLSTQGNTEAFF.

This chain joins TRBV4-1 and TRBJ1-5; possibly TRBD1 for D (6 bases). CDR1 and CDR2 (germline): MGHRA, YSYEKL. The length of the CDR3 is 16 residues. Between the trimmed V and J ends, which lost 2 bases and 6 bases, there was a span of 17 bases. The CDR3 DNA sequence: TGCGCCAGCAGCCAAAATAGGGGGTCTCCGTCTCAGCCCCAGCATTTT. Protein sequence: CASSQNRGSPSQPQHF.

The V gene is TRBV2, the J gene TRBJ2-3; D gene ambiguous. CDR1 and CDR2 from the germline V gene are SNHLY and FYNNEI. This CDR3 spans 16 amino acids. Trimming cost V 9 bases and J 2 bases, with 21 bases left between them. The CDR3 loop reads CASPVSPGLTTDTQYF. The CDR3 DNA is TGTGCCAGTCCAGTTTCTCCGGGCCTCACCACAGATACGCAGTATTTT.

This clone was seen just once. This rearrangement joins TRBV16 to TRBJ1-5; no clear D gene. The ends were cut back, 2 bases at V and 2 bases at J, with 13 bases in the middle. The CDR3 consists of 16 residues. Germline CDR1 is KGHSY and CDR2 is FQNENV. The CDR3 region has the DNA TGTGCCAGCAGCCAAGAGGGAAGGTTCGGCAATCAGCCCCAGCATTTT. This gives the protein CASSQEGRFGNQPQHF.

This chain connects TRBV12-5 to TRBJ1-1; weak D call: TRBD1 (6 bases). CDR3 length equals 15 residues. Germline V gives CDR1 LGHNT, CDR2 FRNRAP. Trimming pared 0 bases from V and 1 base from J, leaving 9 bases between. The CDR3 region has the DNA TGTGCTAGTGGTTTGGTGATAGGGGGGAACACTGAAGCTTTCTTT. Its protein is CASGLVIGGNTEAFF.

This clone occurred once. The J gene is TRBJ1-1, the V gene TRBV19; TRBD1 might be the D (6 bases). The CDR3 has 15 residues. V was cut by 5 bases and J by 0 bases, with 13 bases left in between. Germline lookup yields CDR1 LNHDA and CDR2 SQIVND (reference sequence). CDR3 sequence (DNA): TGTGCCAGTAGTTCCGGGACATCCATGAACACTGAAGCTTTCTTT. Amino acid sequence: CASSSGTSMNTEAFF.

The sample holds one count of this clone. The genes are TRBV10-3 and TRBJ1-1; D not certain. CDR3 size: 15 residues. The V end was cut by 0 bases, the J end by 1 base, with 9 bases between. Germline lookup yields CDR1 ENHRY and CDR2 SYGVKD. CDR3 coding DNA: TGTGCCATCAGTGAGTCGAGGGCTTGGAACACTGAAGCTTTCTTT. Translated: CAISESRAWNTEAFF.

The chain combines TRBV19 with TRBJ1-1; D is ambiguous. Per the germline V gene, CDR1 is LNHDA and CDR2 is SQIVND (reference sequence). CDR3 length equals 12 residues. Trimming took off 7 bases at V and 7 bases at J, with 13 bases between the two ends. The CDR3 is CASTRQDIEAFF. CDR3 sequence (DNA): TGTGCCAGTACCCGGCAGGATATTGAAGCTTTCTTT.

This chain uses TRBV19 with TRBJ1-1; D gene ambiguous. This CDR3 region has 12 residues. V was clipped by 3 bases and J by 11 bases, with 13 bases between them. Germline assignment: CDR1 LNHDA and CDR2 SQIVND (reference sequence). The CDR3 is CASSIARERAFF. The CDR3 nucleotides are TGTGCCAGTAGTATCGCGAGGGAACGGGCTTTCTTT.

This clone was seen only once. J is TRBJ1-1 and V is TRBV18; the D is unclear. Germline V gives CDR1 KGHSH, CDR2 LQKENI. The V gene lost 3 bases and the J gene lost 1 base, with 6 bases spanning the gap. The CDR3 is 13 amino acids. The CDR3: CASSPAGNTEAFF. CDR3 in DNA: TGTGCCAGCTCACCTGCGGGGAACACTGAAGCTTTCTTT. Looking up the rest from reference TRBV18 and TRBJ1-1 gives the full variable domain: NAGVMQNPRHLVRRRGQEARLRCSPMKGHSHVYWYRQLPEEGLKFMVYLQKENIIDESGMPKERFSAEFPKEGPSILRIQQVVRGDSAAYFCASSPAGNTEAFFGQGTRLTVV.

A word on this clone: The same CDR3 is also encoded by other DNA sequences in this sample. V is TRBV7-8 and J is TRBJ1-1; 9 positions match TRBD1. The CDR3 has 15 residues. The germline gives CDR1 SGHVS, CDR2 FQNEAQ. With 0 bases clipped from V and 1 base from J, the junction kept 0 bases outside the gene matches. In nucleotides, the CDR3 is TGTGCCAGCAGCTTAGCGGACAGGGGGAACACTGAAGCTTTCTTT. Translation gives CASSLADRGNTEAFF.

The rearrangement uses TRBV18 and TRBJ2-7; D is possibly TRBD1 (6 bases). The CDR3 consists of 14 residues. V dropped 8 bases and J dropped 3 bases, with 17 bases sitting between them. The germline V gene has CDR1 KGHSH and CDR2 LQKENI. CDR3 nucleotide sequence: TGTGCCAGCGGTACTAGAGGGGGTTTCTACGAGCAGTACTTC. Translating gives CASGTRGGFYEQYF.

The chain joins TRBV14 to TRBJ1-3, with D perhaps TRBD1 (6 bases). The CDR3 sequence is 15 residues long. V lost 8 bases to trimming and J lost 0 bases, with 14 bases between them. Germline CDR1 SGHDN, CDR2 FVKESK. The CDR3 DNA is TGTGCCAGCGGGCAGGGGTTACGCTCTGGAAACACCATATATTTT. Translated, it gives CASGQGLRSGNTIYF.

The chain joins TRBV7-2 to TRBJ2-3; TRBD2 aligns across 8 bases. The germline V gene has CDR1 SGHTA and CDR2 FQGNSA. Unmatched junction bases numbered 3, after V lost 1 base and J lost 0 bases. This CDR3 contains 16 residues. CDR3 region: CASSLGIAGSTDTQYF. CDR3 coding DNA: TGTGCCAGCAGCTTAGGGATAGCGGGGAGCACAGATACGCAGTATTTT.

This sequence joins TRBV3-1 (or the pseudogene TRBV3-2) and TRBJ2-5, with D perhaps given as TRBD1 or TRBD2 (6 bases each). Germline-derived CDR1 and CDR2 are LGHDT and YNNKEL (reference sequence). This CDR3 has 14 residues. Trimming pared 0 bases from V and 4 bases from J, leaving 9 bases between. CDR3 region: CASSQDGGGETQYF. The DNA of the CDR3 is TGTGCCAGCAGCCAAGATGGAGGGGGAGAGACCCAGTACTTC.

The chain combines TRBV21-1 with TRBJ1-6; the table names TRBD1, a call not compared with the DNA. TRBV21-1 is shown as a pseudogene. The CDR3 totals 21 residues. CDR3 protein: CASRIGVGQGVPSYYNSPLHF. The CDR3 coding sequence is TGTGCCAGCAGAATTGGGGTTGGTCAGGGGGTCCCATCATACTATAATTCACCCCTCCACTTT.

The chain is built from TRBV11-2 and TRBJ1-1; D is unresolved. The CDR3 consists of 13 residues. Between the trimmed V and J ends, which lost 6 bases and 0 bases, there was a span of 8 bases. CDR1 SGHAT and CDR2 FQNNGV come from the germline V gene. DNA for the CDR3: TGTGCCAGCAGTCGTATGCTGAACACTGAAGCTTTCTTT. Translated, it gives CASSRMLNTEAFF.

This chain uses TRBV18 with TRBJ1-6; D gene unclear. V was pared by 4 bases and J by 8 bases, with 15 bases between. The CDR3 consists of 15 residues. Germline CDR1 KGHSH, CDR2 LQKENI. CDR3 loop: CASSLGPGYDSPLHF. The CDR3, as DNA: TGTGCCAGCTCACTAGGGCCCGGTTACGATTCACCCCTCCACTTT. Looking up the rest from reference TRBV18 and TRBJ1-6 gives the full variable domain: NAGVMQNPRHLVRRRGQEARLRCSPMKGHSHVYWYRQLPEEGLKFMVYLQKENIIDESGMPKERFSAEFPKEGPSILRIQQVVRGDSAAYFCASSLGPGYDSPLHFGNGTRLTVT.

This chain joins TRBV5-4 and TRBJ2-1, with 8 bases aligning to TRBD1. Trimming removed 4 bases from V and 3 bases from J; junction bases left unmatched: 3. The CDR3 covers 14 residues. CDR1 SGHNT and CDR2 YYREEE come from the germline V gene (reference sequence). CDR3 in DNA: TGTGCCAGCAGCAGACAGGGGAGCTACAATGAGCAGTTCTTC. Its protein is CASSRQGSYNEQFF. Combining the CDR3 with reference TRBV5-4 and TRBJ2-1 gives the whole variable domain ETGVTQSPTHLIKTRGQQVTLRCSSQSGHNTVSWYQQALGQGPQFIFQYYREEENGRGNFPPRFSGLQFPNYSSELNVNALELDDSALYLCASSRQGSYNEQFFGPGTRLTVL.

V gene TRBV5-1 combines with J gene TRBJ2-7; D is perhaps TRBD2 (5 bases). Germline CDR1 SGHRS, CDR2 YFSETQ. This CDR3 has 18 residues. The germline V and J ends were trimmed by 4 bases and 4 bases, with 27 bases remaining between them. DNA of the CDR3: TGCGCCAGCAGCCTTTTTGGTACGCGGGCTCCTGGGGTTTACGAGCAGTACTTC. This codes for CASSLFGTRAPGVYEQYF.

This chain links TRBV28 with TRBJ2-7, with D hard to call. This CDR3 comprises 14 residues. Germline CDR1 MDHEN, CDR2 SYDVKM. Trimming cost V 3 bases and J 3 bases, with 12 bases left between them. CDR3 bases: TGTGCCAGCAGTTTCCGGCTGAGCTTCTACGAGCAGTACTTC. It translates to CASSFRLSFYEQYF.

This chain connects TRBV4-2 to TRBJ1-3; unclear D gene. Germline assignment: CDR1 LGHNA and CDR2 YNFKEQ. The CDR3 covers 16 residues. V shed 1 base and J shed 0 bases, with 10 bases lying between them. CDR3 amino acids: CASSQGEVSSGNTIYF. Written as DNA, the CDR3 is TGTGCCAGCAGCCAAGGAGAAGTCTCCTCTGGAAACACCATATATTTT.

This clone was counted once. This chain connects TRBV5-1 to TRBJ2-2, with 7 bases matching TRBD1. This CDR3 is 15 amino acids long. Germline CDR1 reads SGHRS; CDR2 reads YFSETQ. Unmatched junction bases numbered 4, after V lost 5 bases and J lost 0 bases. As DNA, the CDR3 is TGCGCCAGCAGGGGTCAGGGGGCGAACACCGGGGAGCTGTTTTTT. Residues: CASRGQGANTGELFF. The full variable domain, completed using reference TRBV5-1 and TRBJ2-2, is KAGVTQTPRYLIKTRGQQVTLSCSPISGHRSVSWYQQTPGQGLQFLFEYFSETQRNKGNFPGRFSGRQFSNSRSEMNVSTLELGDSALYLCASRGQGANTGELFFGEGSRLTVL.

In its sample, this clone was seen once. V and J are TRBV30 and TRBJ1-6; tentative D call: TRBD1 (6 bases). CDR1 is GTSNPN and CDR2 is SVGIG in the germline V gene (reference sequence). The CDR3 runs to 13 residues. Trimming took 8 bases from V and 3 from J, leaving 11 bases between them. The CDR3 sequence: CARSTGYNSPLHF. The CDR3 DNA follows: TGTGCCCGATCGACAGGCTATAATTCACCCCTCCACTTT.

As to this clone: This sample includes further DNA sequences coding for the same CDR3. The CDR3 spells CASSQDLIGGQPQHF. CDR3 nucleotide sequence: TGCGCCAGCAGCCAAGATTTAATAGGGGGTCAGCCCCAGCATTTT. The chain links TRBV4-3 to TRBJ1-5, with D possibly matching TRBD1 (6 bases). The CDR3 is 15 amino acids. CDR1 is LGHNA and CDR2 is YSLEER in the germline V gene. Trimming removed 0 bases from V and 6 bases from J, with 12 bases in between.

The chain joins TRBV7-2 to TRBJ2-7, with 8 bases aligning to TRBD2. Germline CDR1 and CDR2: SGHTA and FQGNSA. The CDR3 consists of 16 residues. The junction had 10 bases not matched to a gene; V was cut back by 3 bases and J by 3 bases. The CDR3 region is CASSFISRTSHYEQYF. CDR3 nucleotides: TGTGCCAGCAGCTTTATTTCTAGGACTAGCCACTACGAGCAGTACTTC. The full variable domain, its missing parts supplied by reference TRBV7-2 and TRBJ2-7, is GAGVSQSPSNKVTEKGKDVELRCDPISGHTALYWYRQSLGQGLEFLIYFQGNSAPDKSGLPSDRFSAERTGGSVSTLTIQRTQQEDSAVYLCASSFISRTSHYEQYFGPGTRLTVT.

The genes are TRBV7-2 and TRBJ2-2; 8 bases line up with TRBD2. V dropped 1 base and J dropped 4; count of bases not matched to a gene: 5. The CDR3 runs 16 residues. Germline CDR1 and CDR2: SGHTA and FQGNSA. CDR3 in amino acids: CASSLVGGAITGELFF. In DNA form, the CDR3 reads TGTGCCAGCAGCTTAGTCGGGGGGGCAATCACCGGGGAGCTGTTTTTT.

The J gene is TRBJ1-2, the V gene TRBV19; D might be TRBD1 (5 bases). Deletions cut 9 bases from V and 5 bases from J, with 13 bases between. The V gene's germline CDR1 is LNHDA and CDR2 SQIVND (reference sequence). This CDR3 has 12 residues. In DNA form, the CDR3 reads TGTGCCAGGCACGACAGAGGGTATGGCTACACCTTC. This codes for CARHDRGYGYTF. Full variable domain (outside the CDR3, taken from reference TRBV19 and TRBJ1-2): DGGITQSPKYLFRKEGQNVTLSCEQNLNHDAMYWYRQDPGQGLRLIYYSQIVNDFQKGDIAEGYSVSREKKESFPLTVTSAQKNPTAFYLCARHDRGYGYTFGSGTRLTVV.

The chain combines TRBV6-5 with TRBJ1-1, with 7 nucleotides matching TRBD1. The CDR3 covers 13 residues. The ends lost 2 bases at V and 4 bases at J; junction bases unmatched: 1. Germline CDR1 reads MNHEY; CDR2 reads SVGAGI. CDR3 in amino acids: CASSYPGGTEAFF. The CDR3, as DNA: TGTGCCAGCAGTTACCCAGGGGGCACTGAAGCTTTCTTT.

This clone was picked up one time. This chain connects TRBV2 to TRBJ1-4; D possibly corresponds to TRBD1 (5 bases). This CDR3 is built from 13 residues. V lost 8 bases and J 8 bases, leaving 15 bases between the germline ends. Germline V lookup: CDR1 SNHLY, CDR2 FYNNEI. The chain's CDR3 is CASGGQGSEKLFF. The DNA for the CDR3 is TGTGCCAGCGGAGGGCAGGGAAGCGAAAAACTGTTTTTT.

The chain joins TRBV5-1 to TRBJ1-1; D might be TRBD1 (5 bases). The V end was cut by 3 bases, the J end by 1 base, with 13 bases between. Germline V lookup: CDR1 SGHRS, CDR2 YFSETQ. The length of the CDR3 is 15 residues. The chain's CDR3 is CASSSLTATNTEAFF. In DNA form, the CDR3 reads TGCGCCAGCAGCTCGTTGACAGCTACGAACACTGAAGCTTTCTTT.

The V call is TRBV6-4, the J call TRBJ2-3, with 12 bases identical to TRBD2. Looked up from germline, CDR1 is MRHNA and CDR2 is SNTAGT. After removal of 3 bases from V and 4 bases from J, the junction contained 2 bases not matched to a gene. CDR3 length: 15 residues. The CDR3 coding sequence is TGTGCCAGCAGTGAGACTAGCGGGGGCTCAGATACGCAGTATTTT. Translated: CASSETSGGSDTQYF.